A selection of T cell receptor beta chains follows, all from one sample in a study of HIV-infected children after antiretroviral therapy interruption. TCRdb passed the 3' RACE reads through MiXCR, listing each CDR3 protein once. The sample has more than 40,000 distinct CDR3 sequences; around 4.1% are singletons. The material sequenced was CD45RA+ CD4+ T cells from PBMCs, pooled from several time points, taken from a donor given antiretroviral therapy, either interrupted or continuous. These receptor sequences come from a pool of human donors with HIV. Both conserved end residues are part of each CDR3. Each record gives: J gene, clone size, V gene, D gene, CDR3 DNA, CDR3 protein. A D gene is named only where the DNA matches it firmly. Some rows mark clone size as missing; the rest say once, few, many or name a class of expanded clone.

J: TRBJ1-1
size: few
V: TRBV14
D: .
DNA: TGTGCCAGCAGCCAAACGGGTACTGAAGCTTTCTTT
CDR3: CASSQTGTEAFF

J: TRBJ2-6
size: many
V: TRBV6-1
D: .
DNA: TGTGCCAGCAGACCGGGACACCTGTCCTCTGGGGCCAACGTCCTGACTTTC
CDR3: CASRPGHLSSGANVLTF

J: TRBJ1-1
size: many
V: TRBV15
D: .
DNA: TGTGCCACCAGCAGAGTCGGGGAGCGGGGTGACACTGAAGCTTTCTTT
CDR3: CATSRVGERGDTEAFF

J: TRBJ1-2
size: many
V: TRBV12-3/TRBV12-4
D: .
DNA: TGTGCCAGCAGTCCCACTGGGGCGGGTGGCTACACCTTC
CDR3: CASSPTGAGGYTF

J: TRBJ2-3
size: many
V: TRBV4-2
D: TRBD2
DNA: TGTGCCAGCAGCCAAGATGAAAGGGGGACTAGCGGGGGCGGCGCAGATACGCAGTATTTT
CDR3: CASSQDERGTSGGGADTQYF

J: TRBJ2-1
size: few
V: TRBV6-1
D: .
DNA: TGTGCCAGCAGTGAGTGGGGAGATGAGCAGTTCTTC
CDR3: CASSEWGDEQFF

J: TRBJ2-1
size: many
V: TRBV3-1
D: .
DNA: TGTGCCAGCAGCCAAGACCTAGCAAGGTACAATGAGCAGTTCTTC
CDR3: CASSQDLARYNEQFF

J: TRBJ2-3
size: .
V: TRBV10-3
D: .
DNA: TGTGCCATCAGGGGCTCGGAGTCAGATACGCAGTATTTT
CDR3: CAIRGSESDTQYF

J: TRBJ1-1
size: few
V: TRBV29-1
D: .
DNA: TGCAGCGTTGATAGCCTGAACACTGAAGCTTTCTTT
CDR3: CSVDSLNTEAFF

J: TRBJ2-2
size: many
V: TRBV14
D: .
DNA: TGTGCCAGCAGCCCCTACTACGCACGGTTCGCGAACACCGGGGAGCTGTTTTTT
CDR3: CASSPYYARFANTGELFF

J: TRBJ1-2
size: .
V: TRBV25-1
D: .
DNA: TGTGCCAGCAGTGACCCAGGGTCTTTCTCTCCTAACTATGGCTACACCTTC
CDR3: CASSDPGSFSPNYGYTF

J: TRBJ1-1
size: many
V: TRBV29-1
D: TRBD1
DNA: TGCAGCGCCCAGGGGGTGGCTGAAGCTTTCTTT
CDR3: CSAQGVAEAFF

J: TRBJ1-5
size: many
V: TRBV27
D: .
DNA: TGTGCCAGCAGTTTATCGATGACCGAGAATCAGCCCCAGCATTTT
CDR3: CASSLSMTENQPQHF

J: TRBJ1-5
size: .
V: TRBV19
D: .
DNA: TGTGCCAGTAGTATAGCGGAAGGGCAGCCCCAGCATTTT
CDR3: CASSIAEGQPQHF

J: TRBJ2-3
size: many
V: TRBV10-3
D: TRBD2
DNA: TGTGCCATCAGTGATCTACTAGCGGGGGCCTCTAGCACAGATACGCAGTATTTT
CDR3: CAISDLLAGASSTDTQYF

J: TRBJ1-2
size: many
V: TRBV5-4
D: .
DNA: TGTGCCAGCAGCTTGGACGGAGGAGGCTACACCTTC
CDR3: CASSLDGGGYTF

J: TRBJ2-7
size: many
V: TRBV3-1
D: .
DNA: TGTGCCAGCAGCCAAGAAGCCCGGGAGCAGTACTTC
CDR3: CASSQEAREQYF

J: TRBJ2-1
size: many
V: TRBV6-1
D: .
DNA: TGTGCCAGCAGTGATAAGTCTCTCACCTACAATGAGCAGTTCTTC
CDR3: CASSDKSLTYNEQFF

J: TRBJ2-7
size: many
V: TRBV5-1
D: .
DNA: TGCGCCAGCAGCTTAGTGGAAATGGCAGGAAGCTCCTACGAGCAGTACTTC
CDR3: CASSLVEMAGSSYEQYF

J: TRBJ1-1
size: .
V: TRBV11-2
D: .
DNA: TGTGCCAGCAGCTTAGATTGGGCGCCGAACACTGAAGCTTTCTTT
CDR3: CASSLDWAPNTEAFF

J: TRBJ2-1
size: many
V: TRBV29-1
D: .
DNA: TGCAGCGTTGGGCTGCTCGATGAGCAGTTCTTC
CDR3: CSVGLLDEQFF